This TCR beta chain was captured in a study of CD8 T cells in Susac syndrome (dated by TCRdb to about 2019). With regard to the full study: Whether CD8+ T cell activation and differentiation in Susac syndrome was antigen driven was tested using repertoire sequencing. General findings and caveats noted by the study authors: The number of individuals in the TCR sequencing and HLA analysis was recognized as being relatively small.

This clonotype was detected once. Its antigen remains unidentified. Qualities for individual bases were not recorded, and no much larger clone is one base off. One read alone lends weak support. CDR1 and CDR2 are read off the germline V gene (reference sequence) as LNHDA and SQIVND. The CDR3 contains 14 residues, cysteine and phenylalanine counted. Kept here is only the CDR3 DNA, which spans 42 bases and is read in frame from base 1. The junction carries 13 bases between V and J, which are trimmed by 3 bases and 5 bases respectively. Peripheral blood CD8+ and CD4+ T cells from healthy donors, Susac syndrome patients and multiple sclerosis patients were profiled using high-throughput TCR beta sequencing. Multiple sclerosis controls were treatment-naive patients with stable or active relapsing-remitting disease fulfilling revised McDonald criteria. Bulk CD8+ and CD4+ T cells were purified magnetically by negative isolation, whereas CD8+ TEMRA cells were enriched by FACS. Blood was drawn into EDTA tubes, processed within 24 hours, and PBMCs were isolated by density gradient centrifugation. PBMCs intended for TCR sequencing were cryopreserved in liquid nitrogen and thawed later in a water bath at 37 degrees C. Purity of sorted or isolated CD4+, CD8+ and CD8+ TEMRA cells was at least 90%.

RNA was extracted using the RNeasy kit, and roughly 0.5 to 1 ug of the RNA was reverse transcribed with random hexamers. The immunoSEQ multiplex PCR assay, covering 54 Vbeta and 13 Jbeta segments, was used to amplify TCR beta CDR3 regions. PCR amplification bias was corrected using a synthetic template baseline for primer optimization and computational correction. On the study's bioinformatics: Only productive sequences were kept, with reads annotated to V, D and J genes according to IMGT and analyzed in immunoSEQ Analyzer. Clonality was computed as one minus Shannon entropy normalized by log2 of the number of productive unique sequences. Public and private clones were assessed among the 100 most prevalent clones of each patient and control. Clones were defined as Susac-specific when absent from the healthy and MS cohorts, from over a thousand published viral clones and from other ImmuneACCESS disease sequences. The raw public data were reprocessed by TCRdb itself: fastp quality trimming at Q25, MiXCR clonotype calling, in-frame beta chains only. Duplicate CDR3 protein sequences are folded into a single record with the most common DNA and genes. The V and J calls and clone size are TCRdb's, not the authors'. This sample gives around 120,000 distinct CDR3 sequences in total; approximately 94% of them show up just once. The ten largest clones capture around 0.12% of the sample.

The sample taken for sequencing was CD4+ T cells from PBMCs. The TCR sequence derives from a human donor with multiple sclerosis. The chain was built from TRBV19 and TRBJ2-5; the D gene is not confidently resolved. The sequenced DNA is TGTGCCAGTAGTATTCCTGAGCCAAGGGAGACCCAGTACTTC. This gives the protein CASSIPEPRETQYF.